The following is a T cell receptor beta chain sequence with its context. Its antigen remains unknown. The sample is drawn from a study of cytomegalovirus exposure and HLA in healthy donors. The CDR3 consists of 18 residues. V gave up 2 bases and J gave up 2 bases; unmatched junction bases: 9. Germline V gene data show CDR1 as LGHNA and CDR2 as YNFKEQ. Notes on the study in general: Clonal expansion was found to be greater in HLA-associated TCR beta chains than in equally common others in a later analysis.

PCR primers comprised 60 Vbeta and 13 Jbeta primers. Here immunoSEQ multiplex PCR was the method, and the copy in TCRdb shows in-frame clones only, minus some. The data hold over 150,000 clones, with around 67% observed a single time. The TCR originated in a woman aged 25 to 45 in good health and CMV-seropositive. The sequencing sample was made of PBMCs. The V call is TRBV4-2, the J call TRBJ2-7; 13 bases match TRBD2. The chain's CDR3 is CASSQTTPGLAGPYEQYF. The CDR3 nucleotides read TGTGCCAGCAGCCAAACTACCCCGGGACTAGCGGGACCCTACGAGCAGTACTTC.